The rows below give T cell receptor beta chains drawn from one sample of a study of control samples from healthy donors and cancer patients. Profiled with immunoSEQ multiplex PCR; TCRdb holds only in-frame clones, not every one. The sample has 95,000 to 150,000 clones, around 87% seen once. The specimen sequenced was blood. The receptor set was obtained from a man aged 60-69 years in good health. The CDR3 runs from the conserved cysteine through the conserved F or W. Fields, in order: clone size, CDR3 length, J gene, V gene, D gene, CDR3 protein, CDR3 DNA. The D gene is left open where the match is weak. Some rows mark clone size as missing; the rest say once, few, many or name a class of expanded clone.

NA | 15 | TRBJ1-5 | TRBV7-8 | NA | CASSHNSFSNQPQHF | TGTGCCAGCAGCCACAACTCGTTTAGCAATCAGCCCCAGCATTTT
NA | 15 | TRBJ2-1 | TRBV7-3 | TRBD2 | CASSLKLAGYNEQFF | TGTGCCAGCAGCTTAAAGCTAGCGGGGTACAATGAGCAGTTCTTC
NA | 15 | TRBJ2-4 | TRBV5-4 | NA | CASSLGEIAKNIQYF | TGTGCCAGCAGCTTGGGTGAGATAGCCAAAAACATTCAGTACTTC
NA | 13 | TRBJ1-1 | TRBV5-1 | TRBD1 | CASTSQGYSEAFF | TGCGCCAGCACCTCACAGGGGTACTCTGAAGCTTTCTTT
NA | 15 | TRBJ1-4 | TRBV28 | TRBD1 | CASSTTGGTNEKLFF | TGTGCCAGCAGTACTACAGGGGGGACTAATGAAAAACTGTTTTTT
NA | 17 | TRBJ2-1 | TRBV7-2 | TRBD2 | CASSRKGTSGTYNEQFF | TGTGCCAGCAGCCGGAAAGGGACTAGCGGTACCTACAATGAGCAGTTCTTC
NA | 16 | TRBJ1-2 | TRBV10-1 | NA | CASSPPGGRANYGYTF | TGCGCCAGCAGTCCCCCGGGGGGCAGGGCTAACTATGGCTACACCTTC
NA | 18 | TRBJ2-2 | TRBV7-6 | NA | CASSLNLPRGGSPGELFF | TGTGCCAGCAGCCTCAACTTACCTAGGGGGGGGTCCCCCGGGGAGCTGTTTTTT
NA | 15 | TRBJ2-7 | TRBV5-1 | TRBD1 | CASSEGTGDFWEQYF | TGCGCCAGCAGCGAGGGGACAGGGGACTTTTGGGAGCAGTACTTC
NA | 13 | TRBJ1-2 | TRBV12-3/TRBV12-4 | NA | CASSLADGRSDTF | TGTGCCAGCAGTTTAGCAGACGGACGGTCCGACACCTTC
NA | 13 | TRBJ2-1 | TRBV11-3 | TRBD1 | CASSSGQGNEQFF | TGTGCCAGCAGCTCGGGACAGGGAAATGAGCAGTTCTTC
NA | 15 | TRBJ1-2 | TRBV6-5 | NA | CASSYSLSKNYGYTF | TGTGCCAGCAGTTACTCGTTGTCGAAGAACTATGGCTACACCTTC
NA | 15 | TRBJ1-2 | TRBV19 | NA | CASSDPAGINYGYTF | TGTGCCAGTAGTGACCCCGCTGGAATTAACTATGGCTACACCTTC
NA | 13 | TRBJ1-2 | TRBV28 | NA | CASSLLQGFGYTF | TGTGCCAGCAGTTTATTACAGGGCTTTGGCTACACCTTC
NA | 15 | TRBJ1-1 | TRBV5-1 | TRBD1 | CASSLTGLVHTEAFF | TGCGCCAGCAGTCTGACAGGGCTAGTACACACTGAAGCTTTCTTT
NA | 15 | TRBJ2-7 | TRBV7-2 | NA | CASGSLTALGYEQYF | TGTGCCAGCGGTTCTCTCACGGCTCTGGGGTACGAGCAGTACTTC
few | 11 | TRBJ1-4 | TRBV20-1 | NA | CSARLREKLFF | TGCAGTGCTAGACTGCGTGAAAAACTGTTTTTT
NA | 14 | TRBJ2-1 | TRBV27 | TRBD2 | CAIKPTSGYNEQFF | TGTGCCATCAAACCGACTAGCGGATACAATGAGCAGTTCTTC
once | 16 | TRBJ1-3 | TRBV3-1/TRBV3-2 | TRBD1 | CASSRGTGGTGNTIYF | TGTGCCAGCAGCCGCGGGACAGGGGGAACTGGAAACACCATATATTTT
NA | 13 | TRBJ1-2 | TRBV9 | NA | CASSVVPTYGYTF | TGTGCCAGCAGCGTAGTACCGACCTATGGCTACACCTTC
NA | 14 | TRBJ1-1 | TRBV10-3 | NA | CAGSRTGQNTEAFF | TGTGCCGGTTCACGGACGGGACAGAACACTGAAGCTTTCTTT
NA | 15 | TRBJ1-3 | TRBV3-1/TRBV3-2 | NA | CASSLAGEHGNTIYF | TGTGCCAGCAGCCTAGCGGGGGAACATGGAAACACCATATATTTT
NA | 14 | TRBJ2-7 | TRBV14 | NA | CASSLTTYSYEQYF | TGTGCCAGCAGCCTAACAACATACTCCTACGAGCAGTACTTC
once | 14 | TRBJ2-3 | TRBV11-2 | TRBD1 | CASSFGQGTDTQYF | TGTGCCAGCAGCTTCGGACAGGGCACAGATACGCAGTATTTT
few | 16 | TRBJ2-3 | TRBV10-2 | NA | CASSEGSGDPRDTQYF | TGCGCCAGCAGTGAAGGGAGCGGAGACCCCAGGGATACGCAGTATTTT